Listed below are T cell receptor beta chains from one sample, sequenced in a study of early T cells in non-severe SARS-CoV-2 infection. One entry per CDR3 protein, called by TCRdb with MiXCR from the 5' RACE reads. The sample lists 30,000 to 45,000 distinct CDR3 sequences, around 5.8% occurring once. The source was whole blood, collected at baseline. The receptors stem from an adult who was a healthcare worker with PCR-confirmed SARS-CoV-2 infection or an uninfected control (not recorded which). CDR3s include the opening cysteine and the closing phenylalanine or tryptophan. The D gene is left open where the match is weak. Not all rows give a size; the values are once, few, many and, for expanded clones, a class.

TRBV20-1	TRBJ1-1	TRBD1	many	15	CSAGTGGGIGTEAFF	TGCAGTGCTGGGACAGGGGGCGGGATTGGCACTGAAGCTTTCTTT
TRBV6-1	TRBJ2-5	-	many	14	CASSVFIGRETQYF	TGTGCCAGCAGTGTTTTCATAGGGCGAGAGACCCAGTACTTC
TRBV5-1	TRBJ2-1	TRBD2	few	15	CASSIEPGLANEQFF	TGCGCCAGCAGCATAGAACCGGGACTAGCGAATGAGCAGTTCTTC
TRBV20-1	TRBJ2-3	TRBD2	many	15	CSASMDGGGTDTQYF	TGCAGTGCTAGCATGGATGGGGGGGGCACAGATACGCAGTATTTT
TRBV5-1	TRBJ2-3	-	few	16	CASSTGLVVGTDTQYF	TGCGCCAGCAGCACGGGCCTAGTGGTGGGCACAGATACGCAGTATTTT
TRBV7-3	TRBJ1-1	-	many	14	CASSSHGGVLQAFF	TGTGCCAGCAGCTCTCACGGGGGGGTACTACAAGCTTTCTTT
TRBV24-1	TRBJ2-1	TRBD1	-	18	CATSDPSPTGGAYNEQFF	TGTGCCACCAGTGATCCGTCCCCTACAGGGGGCGCCTACAATGAGCAGTTCTTC
TRBV7-9	TRBJ1-1	-	many	14	CASSSSFTNTEAFF	TGTGCCAGCAGCTCTTCCTTCACGAACACTGAAGCTTTCTTT
TRBV7-6	TRBJ1-5	-	-	14	CASSLDPGWQPQHF	TGTGCCAGCAGCTTAGATCCGGGTTGGCAGCCCCAGCATTTT
TRBV5-1	TRBJ2-7	TRBD1	many	14	CASGPRDRDYEQYF	TGCGCCAGCGGCCCCCGGGACAGGGACTACGAGCAGTACTTC
TRBV6-4	TRBJ2-2	TRBD2	many	16	CASSSLLAGVTGELFF	TGTGCCAGCAGCTCCCTTCTAGCGGGAGTAACCGGGGAGCTGTTTTTT
TRBV4-3	TRBJ1-2	TRBD1	many	17	CASSQEGAGGASYGYTF	TGCGCCAGCAGCCAAGAGGGGGCAGGGGGCGCGAGCTATGGCTACACCTTC
TRBV6-2/TRBV6-3	TRBJ2-3	-	-	13	CASRGTGLPAQYF	TGTGCCAGCAGGGGGACCGGACTTCCCGCGCAGTATTTT
TRBV4-2	TRBJ1-1	TRBD1	few	15	CASSPGTGQPSEAFF	TGTGCCAGCAGCCCCGGGACAGGGCAGCCTTCTGAAGCTTTCTTT
TRBV29-1	TRBJ2-1	-	many	13	CSVEGSAYNEQFF	TGCAGCGTTGAGGGGAGCGCCTACAATGAGCAGTTCTTC
TRBV15	TRBJ2-7	-	many	14	CATSRAGQMREQYF	TGTGCCACCAGCAGAGCAGGGCAGATGAGGGAGCAGTACTTC
TRBV12-5	TRBJ2-7	-	many	11	CASGHRSEQYF	TGTGCTAGTGGCCATCGTAGCGAGCAGTACTTC
TRBV19	TRBJ2-7	-	many	12	CASTDPLNEQYF	TGTGCCAGTACTGATCCCCTTAACGAGCAGTACTTC
TRBV5-1	TRBJ2-7	TRBD2	many	15	CASSLVASGGYEQYF	TGCGCCAGCAGCTTGGTGGCTAGCGGGGGCTACGAGCAGTACTTC
TRBV29-1	TRBJ2-7	TRBD1	-	13	CSVGRDRGYEQYF	TGCAGCGTTGGTCGGGACAGGGGTTACGAGCAGTACTTC
TRBV10-3	TRBJ1-4	-	many	10	CACGNEKLFF	TGTGCCTGCGGAAATGAAAAACTGTTTTTT
TRBV20-1	TRBJ1-1	TRBD1	many	16	CSAIPRQGPMNTEAFF	TGCAGTGCTATCCCCCGACAGGGACCTATGAACACTGAAGCTTTCTTT
TRBV20-1	TRBJ2-3	TRBD1	many	13	CSGDRGRSDTQYF	TGCAGCGGGGACAGGGGGCGATCAGATACGCAGTATTTT
TRBV30	TRBJ2-2	TRBD1	many	13	CALGTGNTGELFF	TGTGCCTTAGGGACAGGGAACACCGGGGAGCTGTTTTTT
TRBV6-4	TRBJ1-5	TRBD1	many	13	CARAGQENQPQHF	TGTGCCAGGGCGGGACAGGAAAATCAGCCCCAGCATTTT
TRBV11-2	TRBJ2-1	TRBD2	many	17	CASSPSGITFLLNEQFF	TGTGCCAGCAGCCCCAGCGGGATTACCTTTCTACTCAATGAGCAGTTCTTC
TRBV10-3	TRBJ2-2	-	many	16	CAISESLEFNTGELFF	TGTGCCATCAGTGAGTCGCTGGAATTCAACACCGGGGAGCTGTTTTTT
TRBV10-1	TRBJ2-2	TRBD2	many	15	CASSEPAGVTGELFF	TGCGCCAGCAGTGAGCCAGCGGGAGTGACCGGGGAGCTGTTTTTT
TRBV18	TRBJ1-2	-	many	14	CASSPPVSSDGYTF	TGTGCCAGCTCACCACCCGTCTCATCGGATGGCTACACCTTC
TRBV6-5	TRBJ1-6	-	many	17	CASRAKRTGQGNSPLHF	TGTGCCAGCAGGGCAAAAAGGACGGGCCAGGGAAATTCACCCCTCCACTTT
TRBV20-1	TRBJ1-1	-	many	12	CSASDGGTEAFF	TGCAGTGCTAGCGACGGTGGCACTGAAGCTTTCTTT
TRBV5-5	TRBJ2-4	-	many	17	CASSSNRDRSTKNIQYF	TGTGCCAGCAGCTCAAACCGGGACCGCAGTACCAAAAACATTCAGTACTTC
TRBV20-1	TRBJ1-2	TRBD1	-	16	CSASGQGESLIYGYTF	TGCAGTGCTAGCGGACAGGGGGAAAGCCTTATTTATGGCTACACCTTC
TRBV6-5	TRBJ2-1	-	many	12	CASSYLGNEQFF	TGTGCCAGCAGTTACCTAGGGAATGAGCAGTTCTTC
TRBV6-2/TRBV6-3	TRBJ2-6	-	many	15	CASGTMPSGANVLTF	TGTGCCAGTGGGACAATGCCCTCTGGGGCCAACGTCCTGACTTTC
TRBV5-4	TRBJ1-1	TRBD1	many	16	CASSPAARGHGTEAFF	TGTGCCAGCAGCCCGGCGGCCAGGGGGCATGGAACTGAAGCTTTCTTT
TRBV19	TRBJ2-2	-	many	14	CASSIHRNTGELFF	TGTGCCAGTAGTATCCACAGGAACACCGGGGAGCTGTTTTTT
TRBV5-1	TRBJ2-7	-	many	12	CASSLAWREQYF	TGCGCCAGCAGCTTGGCCTGGAGAGAGCAGTACTTC
TRBV20-1	TRBJ2-7	-	many	14	CSARDRKRVNEQYF	TGCAGTGCTAGAGATAGGAAGAGGGTAAACGAGCAGTACTTC
TRBV3-1	TRBJ2-1	TRBD2	many	16	CASSQGDPGLADEQFF	TGTGCCAGCAGCCAAGGAGACCCGGGACTAGCAGATGAGCAGTTCTTC
TRBV5-1	TRBJ2-5	-	many	15	CASSLGSSKQETQYF	TGCGCCAGCAGCTTGGGATCCTCGAAACAAGAGACCCAGTACTTC